The rows below give T cell receptor beta chains drawn from one sample of a study of blood T cell repertoires in COVID-19. Assay used: immunoSEQ multiplex PCR; TCRdb lists only in-frame clones, some missing. Of 100,000 to 150,000 clones in the sample, just under 80% were seen once. Source material: peripheral blood. These receptors originate from a human donor in a cohort sampled during active COVID-19. CDR3s include the opening cysteine and the closing phenylalanine or tryptophan. D genes are given only for firm matches. A row's size may be missing; if present it is once, few, many or a size class.

clone size: many
J gene: TRBJ1-5
D gene: NA
V gene: TRBV7-2
CDR3 DNA: TGTGCCAGCACCCCGAATCCCGGTAGCAATCAGCCCCAGCATTTT
CDR3 protein: CASTPNPGSNQPQHF

clone size: NA
J gene: TRBJ2-7
D gene: NA
V gene: TRBV27
CDR3 DNA: TGTGCCAGCAGGGGAACAGGTTCGTTGCACGAGCAGTACTTC
CDR3 protein: CASRGTGSLHEQYF

clone size: once
J gene: TRBJ2-3
D gene: NA
V gene: TRBV15
CDR3 DNA: TGTGCCACCAGCAGAGCATTAGGAGTGGAAGAAGGTACGCAGTATTTT
CDR3 protein: CATSRALGVEEGTQYF

clone size: NA
J gene: TRBJ1-5
D gene: TRBD1
V gene: TRBV19
CDR3 DNA: TGTGCCAGTAGTACCGCGACAGGGGTTGGCAATCAGCCCCAGCATTTT
CDR3 protein: CASSTATGVGNQPQHF

clone size: few
J gene: TRBJ1-1
D gene: NA
V gene: TRBV2
CDR3 DNA: TGTGCCAGCAGTTTAGACAGCTACACTGAAGCTTTCTTT
CDR3 protein: CASSLDSYTEAFF

clone size: few
J gene: TRBJ2-7
D gene: NA
V gene: TRBV30
CDR3 DNA: TGTGCCTGGAGTATGGCATCCGAGCAGTACTTC
CDR3 protein: CAWSMASEQYF

clone size: few
J gene: TRBJ2-2
D gene: NA
V gene: TRBV5-1
CDR3 DNA: TGCGCCAGCAGGGAGAGCGCCGGGGAGCTGTTTTTT
CDR3 protein: CASRESAGELFF

clone size: once
J gene: TRBJ2-7
D gene: TRBD2
V gene: TRBV5-4
CDR3 DNA: TGTGCCAGCAGCTTGGCACTAGCGGGGAGCGAGCAGTACTTC
CDR3 protein: CASSLALAGSEQYF

clone size: few
J gene: TRBJ1-2
D gene: NA
V gene: TRBV5-5
CDR3 DNA: TGTGCCAGCAGCTTACGGGGGTCAAATGGCTACACCTTC
CDR3 protein: CASSLRGSNGYTF

clone size: few
J gene: TRBJ2-1
D gene: TRBD2
V gene: TRBV6-2/TRBV6-3
CDR3 DNA: TGTGCCAGCAGCGACAGGACTAGCGGGAGTGGTGAGCAGTTCTTC
CDR3 protein: CASSDRTSGSGEQFF

clone size: NA
J gene: TRBJ2-5
D gene: TRBD2
V gene: TRBV11-2
CDR3 DNA: TGTGCCAGCAGCGTAACCGTGACTAGCGGGAAAGTGACCCAGTACTTC
CDR3 protein: CASSVTVTSGKVTQYF

clone size: NA
J gene: TRBJ1-2
D gene: TRBD1
V gene: TRBV2
CDR3 DNA: TGTGCCAGCAGTGAAGGGATACGGGACAGGGGTGCCTATGGCTACACCTTC
CDR3 protein: CASSEGIRDRGAYGYTF

clone size: once
J gene: TRBJ2-1
D gene: TRBD1
V gene: TRBV5-1
CDR3 DNA: TGCGCCAGCAGCCAGGACAGGGGCCGTTTAAATGAGCAGTTCTTC
CDR3 protein: CASSQDRGRLNEQFF

clone size: NA
J gene: TRBJ2-7
D gene: NA
V gene: TRBV7-2
CDR3 DNA: TGTGCCAGCAGCTTAGTAGGCGGAAAGAGCTCCTACGAGCAGTACTTC
CDR3 protein: CASSLVGGKSSYEQYF

clone size: NA
J gene: TRBJ2-2
D gene: NA
V gene: TRBV3-1/TRBV3-2
CDR3 DNA: TGTGCCAGCTCCGGGAACACCGGGGAGCTGTTTTTT
CDR3 protein: CASSGNTGELFF

clone size: NA
J gene: TRBJ2-3
D gene: TRBD2
V gene: TRBV28
CDR3 DNA: TGTGCCAGCCTTAGCGGGGATGGCGATACGCAGTATTTT
CDR3 protein: CASLSGDGDTQYF

clone size: NA
J gene: TRBJ1-6
D gene: NA
V gene: TRBV19
CDR3 DNA: TGTGCCAGTAGTTGGGACACGTATAATTCACCCCTCCACTTT
CDR3 protein: CASSWDTYNSPLHF

clone size: NA
J gene: TRBJ1-2
D gene: TRBD1
V gene: TRBV13
CDR3 DNA: TGTGCCAGCACCCGGGACAGGGAACATAACTATGGCTACACCTTC
CDR3 protein: CASTRDREHNYGYTF

clone size: NA
J gene: TRBJ2-1
D gene: TRBD2
V gene: TRBV28
CDR3 DNA: TGTGCCAGCAAGCGGGAGGGCTTGTGGGTGCAGTTCTTC
CDR3 protein: CASKREGLWVQFF

clone size: NA
J gene: TRBJ2-5
D gene: NA
V gene: TRBV18
CDR3 DNA: TGTGCCAGCTCATCCACTCCAAGGGGCCGAGAGACCCAGTACTTC
CDR3 protein: CASSSTPRGRETQYF

clone size: NA
J gene: TRBJ2-2
D gene: TRBD1
V gene: TRBV29-1
CDR3 DNA: TGCAGCGTAGGCCCACAGGGGGCCACCGGGGAGCTGTTTTTT
CDR3 protein: CSVGPQGATGELFF

clone size: once
J gene: TRBJ1-2
D gene: TRBD1
V gene: TRBV30
CDR3 DNA: TGTGCCTGGAGTTCACAGGGGTACCTTGGCTACACCTTC
CDR3 protein: CAWSSQGYLGYTF

clone size: NA
J gene: TRBJ1-6
D gene: NA
V gene: TRBV4-1
CDR3 DNA: TGCGCCAGCAGCCCTGGAGGGAATTCACCCCTCCACTTT
CDR3 protein: CASSPGGNSPLHF

clone size: NA
J gene: TRBJ2-1
D gene: TRBD2
V gene: TRBV7-2
CDR3 DNA: TGTGCCAGCAGCCGCAGGACTAGCGGGGGATACAATGAGCAGTTCTTC
CDR3 protein: CASSRRTSGGYNEQFF